The entry below gives a single T cell receptor (beta chain) sequence along with its context. The CDR3 sequence is 16 residues long. The V gene's germline CDR1 is SGHRS and CDR2 YFSETQ. Trimming removed 4 bases at V and 0 bases at J, with 14 bases between. This table comes from immunoSEQ multiplex PCR, and its TCRdb copy is limited to in-frame clones, with some not included. This sample has about 220,000 clones; approximately 82% occur once, and the top ten carry about 9%. This specimen belongs to a study of blood T cell repertoires in COVID-19. Across the whole study: Sites in the United States, Italy and Spain provided acute and convalescent COVID-19 samples. T cells, B-cell-depleted T cells, or PBMCs supplied cDNA or gDNA.

This receptor was identified in a man between 50 and 59 years old with active or convalescent COVID-19. Sequencing was performed on peripheral blood. The chain carries TRBV5-1 and TRBJ2-1; D is perhaps TRBD2 (6 bases). The CDR3 here is CASSPKDGSSYNEQFF. CDR3 bases: TGCGCCAGCAGCCCGAAAGACGGGAGCTCCTACAATGAGCAGTTCTTC. Variable domain in full (rest from reference TRBV5-1 and TRBJ2-1): KAGVTQTPRYLIKTRGQQVTLSCSPISGHRSVSWYQQTPGQGLQFLFEYFSETQRNKGNFPGRFSGRQFSNSRSEMNVSTLELGDSALYLCASSPKDGSSYNEQFFGPGTRLTVL.